The following is a TCR beta chain sequence with its context. CDR1 and CDR2 (germline): SGDLS, YYNGEE. The CDR3 runs to 14 residues. V lost 4 bases to trimming and J lost 10 bases, with 15 bases between them. These data belong to a study of cytomegalovirus exposure and HLA in healthy donors. 60 Vbeta and 13 Jbeta primers were used in PCR. TCRdb's copy holds only in-frame clones and misses some; the assay was immunoSEQ multiplex PCR. The sample yields more than 100,000 clones, 76% seen once. Sequenced sample: PBMCs. The TCR comes from a female donor in good health and CMV-seropositive. The chain has TRBV9 and TRBJ1-6, with D tentatively TRBD1 (5 bases). In nucleotides, the CDR3 is TGTGCCAGCAGCCCACGCAGGGTAGGGTCACCCCTCCACTTT. It encodes CASSPRRVGSPLHF.